One sample yielded the 18 T cell receptor beta chains listed below, sequenced in a study of molecular identifiers for immune sequencing clone quantification. TCRdb reprocessed the PCR reads with MiXCR, giving one entry per CDR3 protein. The sample lists about 640,000 distinct CDR3 sequences, 15% to 20% seen once, with roughly 0.9% in the top ten. Sequenced sample: naive CD8+ T cells from blood, with Jurkat cell RNA spiked in. Subset of the sample: FACS-sorted CD8+CD4-CCR7+CD45RA+ naive T cells. The origin of the receptors is a human donor in good health. Some libraries in this study had Jurkat cell RNA spiked in.

The chain is built from TRBV29-1 and TRBJ1-2; D unclear. The CDR3 is made up of 14 amino acids. Germline lookup yields CDR1 SQVTM and CDR2 ANQGSEA. The germline V and J ends were trimmed by 4 bases and 5 bases, with 17 bases remaining between them. The DNA of the CDR3 is TGCAGCGTTGCGGCGGCTACCGGCCCTTATGGCTACACCTTC. It translates to CSVAAATGPYGYTF.

This clonotype was observed many times. V gene TRBV7-2 combines with J gene TRBJ2-7; no reliable D call. Trimming stripped 4 bases from V and 7 bases from J, with 14 bases between. Germline CDR1 is SGHTA and CDR2 is FQGNSA. The CDR3 consists of 13 residues. This chain's CDR3 is CASSSGEVVEQYF. The CDR3 nucleotides read TGTGCCAGCAGCTCCGGAGAAGTGGTAGAGCAGTACTTC.

This clonotype was found many times. This chain joins TRBV19 and TRBJ2-3; D assignment may be TRBD1 or TRBD2 (5 bases each). V was pared by 7 bases and J by 2 bases, with 16 bases between. This CDR3 is 15 amino acids long. Per the germline V gene, CDR1 is LNHDA and CDR2 is SQIVND (reference sequence). The CDR3 nucleotides are TGTGCCAGTAAAGAAGGGACCGACGACACAGATACGCAGTATTTT. It encodes CASKEGTDDTDTQYF.

This clonotype was counted many times. The J gene is TRBJ2-6, the V gene TRBV30; weak D call: TRBD1 (5 bases). V was trimmed by 5 bases and J by 2 bases, leaving 10 bases between them. CDR1 is GTSNPN and CDR2 is SVGIG in the germline V gene (reference sequence). The CDR3 is 14 residues long. CDR3 bases: TGTGCCTGGCCAGGGCCCCCTGGGGCCAACGTCCTGACTTTC. This translates into CAWPGPPGANVLTF.

This clonotype was observed a few times. This chain links TRBV7-3 with TRBJ2-7; 7 bases match TRBD1. The germline CDR1 and CDR2 sequences are SGHTA and FQGTGA. V shed 5 bases, J shed 5 bases, and the junction held 9 bases outside the gene matches. The CDR3 runs 14 residues. The CDR3 spells CASSTTGTVDEQYF. The CDR3 nucleotides are TGTGCCAGCAGCACCACCGGGACAGTCGACGAGCAGTACTTC.

This clonotype has a count of ten or more. V gene TRBV9 combines with J gene TRBJ2-2; TRBD1 aligns across 7 bases. CDR1 and CDR2 from the germline V gene are SGDLS and YYNGEE. The junction had 8 bases not matched to a gene; V was cut back by 4 bases and J by 5 bases. The CDR3 extends over 15 amino acids. CDR3 residues: CASSPPGQLTGELFF. The CDR3 bases are TGTGCCAGCAGCCCTCCGGGACAGCTGACCGGGGAGCTGTTTTTT.

This clonotype was detected a few times. A read error may be the cause here, since a much bigger clone is one base away. Here the CDR3 omits its conserved ending phenylalanine or tryptophan, so a read error is the likely source. This CDR3 reads CASRRDRGTDTQYS. The DNA for the CDR3 is TGTGCCAGTAGACGGGACAGGGGCACAGATACGCAGTATTCT. The J gene is TRBJ2-3, the V gene TRBV6-5; TRBD1 aligns across 9 bases. Germline lookup yields CDR1 MNHEY and CDR2 SVGAGI. The CDR3 sequence is 14 residues long. V was clipped by 9 bases and J by 1 base; unmatched bases: 5.

This clonotype has a count of ten or more. The chain recombines TRBV25-1 with TRBJ2-7; 7 nucleotides line up with TRBD1. The junction had 4 bases not matched to a gene; V was cut back by 4 bases and J by 1 base. Per the germline V gene, CDR1 is MGHDK and CDR2 is SYGVNS. The CDR3 has 14 amino acids. CDR3 sequence reads: CASSVHRGSYEQYF. CDR3 in DNA: TGTGCCAGCAGTGTCCACAGGGGATCCTACGAGCAGTACTTC.

This rearrangement joins TRBV20-1 to TRBJ2-1; possibly TRBD1 or TRBD2 for D (5 bases each). This CDR3 spans 16 amino acids. Germline CDR1 is DFQATT and CDR2 is SNEGSKA (reference sequence). V lost 0 bases to trimming and J lost 4 bases, with 16 bases between them. CDR3 protein: CSARDREVGEYNEQFF. The CDR3 DNA reads as TGCAGTGCTAGAGATCGCGAGGTGGGGGAGTACAATGAGCAGTTCTTC.

V usage is TRBV5-1 and J usage is TRBJ2-7; D is unclear. The V end was cut by 5 bases, the J end by 0 bases, with 15 bases between. The germline V gene encodes CDR1 SGHRS and CDR2 YFSETQ. The CDR3 is 15 amino acids. The CDR3 coding sequence is TGCGCCAGCAGAGATTGGACGGCAGCCTCCTACGAGCAGTACTTC. The encoded protein is CASRDWTAASYEQYF.

This clonotype appeared many times. The chain employs TRBV6-2 or TRBV6-3 and TRBJ2-5; 9 bases align to TRBD2. This CDR3 has 14 residues. Per the germline V gene, CDR1 is MNHEY and CDR2 is SVGEGT. The junction had 8 bases not matched to a gene; V was cut back by 10 bases and J by 2 bases. The DNA of the CDR3 is TGTGCCACCCGTCCAGCGGGGGGACAAGAGACCCAGTACTTC. Its translation: CATRPAGGQETQYF.

The rearrangement joins TRBV6-5 to TRBJ2-7, with 9 bases matching TRBD2. Germline loops: CDR1 MNHEY, CDR2 SVGAGI. J gave up 6 bases and V 4 bases, and 13 bases lay outside the gene matches. CDR3 length: 16 amino acids. The CDR3 region has the DNA TGTGCCAGCAGTTCGGGGCCTAGCGGGGTTCCCCTCGAGCAGTACTTC. It codes for CASSSGPSGVPLEQYF.

This clonotype has only a few counts. A much larger clone lies a single base off, so this may be a read error. The chain links TRBV7-9 to TRBJ2-2; possible D gene TRBD2, 6 bases. V was shortened by 3 bases and J by 6 bases, with 11 bases between the two germline ends. Germline loops: CDR1 SEHNR, CDR2 FQNEAQ (reference sequence). This CDR3 is built from 14 residues. The CDR3 nucleotides are TGTGCCAGCAGCTTCCTCGGGGGAGCCGGGGAGCTGTTTTTT. It is translated as CASSFLGGAGELFF.

This clonotype was counted many times. The CDR3 nucleotides are TGTGCCAGCGTCCCCCCGGGTACTGAAGCTTTCTTT. This sequence encodes CASVPPGTEAFF. V and J are TRBV12-3 or TRBV12-4 and TRBJ1-1, with D unclear. Trimming cost V 8 bases and J 5 bases, with 12 bases left between them. CDR3 length: 12 amino acids.

The chain combines TRBV27 with TRBJ2-7; 7 bases are a match to TRBD1. J was trimmed by 3 bases and V by 3 bases; bases with no gene match: 5. Germline lookup yields CDR1 MNHEY and CDR2 SMNVEV (reference sequence). This CDR3 has 14 amino acids. Here the CDR3 reads CASSFSGTDYEQYF. The DNA of the CDR3 is TGTGCCAGCAGTTTTTCCGGGACAGACTACGAGCAGTACTTC.

Turning to this clonotype: A much bigger clone sits one base away, suggesting this may be a read error. The V and J genes are TRBV5-6 and TRBJ1-1, with D perhaps matching TRBD1 (6 bases). This CDR3 has 15 residues. Trimming removed 4 bases from V and 7 bases from J, with 20 bases in between. CDR1 and CDR2 from the germline V gene are SGHDT and YYEEEE. The CDR3 sequence: CASSGPPNREDEAFF. CDR3 bases: TGTGCCAGCAGCGGGCCCCCGAACAGGGAAGATGAAGCTTTCTTT.

About this clonotype: It may be a read error: a sequence one base away is much more abundant. The gene calls are TRBV7-9 and TRBJ1-4; possibly TRBD1 for D (6 bases). V lost 4 bases and J 2 bases, leaving 17 bases between the germline ends. This CDR3 is 17 amino acids long. CDR1 is SEHNR and CDR2 is FQNEAQ in the germline V gene (reference sequence). CDR3 sequence reads: CASSSRVRGPTNEKLFF. The CDR3 DNA sequence: TGTGCCAGCAGCTCCCGGGTCAGGGGTCCGACTAATGAAAAACTGTTTTTT.

Turning to this clonotype: A much larger clone sits a single nucleotide away, making a read error possible. This chain joins TRBV4-3 and TRBJ2-1; perhaps TRBD1 as D (5 bases). Trimming took 1 base from V and 5 from J, leaving 9 bases between them. The CDR3 length is 14 residues. In germline, CDR1 is LGHNA, CDR2 YSLEER. This CDR3 is CASSQVGQDNEQFF. In DNA, the CDR3 is TGCGCCAGCAGCCAAGTGGGGCAGGACAATGAGCAGTTCTTC.